This T cell receptor beta chain is from a study of early T cells in non-severe SARS-CoV-2 infection. TCRdb itself ran the 5' RACE reads through MiXCR, one entry per CDR3 protein. The sample consists of approximately 26,000 distinct CDR3 sequences, 4.4% of them appearing once. Trimming took 5 bases from V and 4 from J; bases not matched to a gene: 5. CDR1 and CDR2 (germline): MNHEY, SVGAGI. This CDR3 is 14 amino acids long. Notes on the study in general: There was a bias toward anti-spike CD8 responses in VDJdb matching, which missed private and CD4 specificities.

This clonotype was seen at least ten times. Antigen unknown. The receptor's source is an adult who was a healthcare worker with PCR-confirmed SARS-CoV-2 infection or an uninfected control (not recorded which). Material for sequencing was whole blood. The chain uses TRBV6-5 and TRBJ2-3; 8 bases fit TRBD2. CDR3 sequence: CASSRTSTSDTQYF. CDR3 nucleotide sequence: TGTGCCAGCAGTCGGACTAGCACGTCAGATACGCAGTATTTT.